This T cell receptor (beta chain) came from a study of blood T cells in healthy people across ages. Study background: About one barcoded beta molecule per two T cells was captured by template switching. Regarding the study as a whole: Total diversity from one million sequenced T cells was likely underestimated. TCR beta diversity was tightly associated with the proportion of naive T cells.

Trimming cost V 8 bases and J 2 bases; bases outside gene matches: 8. CDR1 MNHEY and CDR2 SVGEGT come from the germline V gene. The CDR3 is 16 amino acids. Remarks on this clonotype: Its antigen is still unknown.

Sample-barcoded 5' priming and a J-beta primer mix drove a second PCR of about 6 to 11 cycles. Each CDR3 protein is one row after TCRdb ran MiXCR on the 5' RACE reads. The sample lists 540,000 or so distinct CDR3 sequences, 27% occurring once. The source material was blood. The clonotype originates from a woman in her 70s in good health. The V gene is TRBV6-2 or TRBV6-3, the J gene TRBJ2-6; TRBD1 agrees at 8 bases. CDR3 in DNA: TGTGCCAGCCTTCCTTTGGACAGGGCTGGGGCCAACGTCCTGACTTTC. This translates into CASLPLDRAGANVLTF.